This T cell receptor beta chain was captured by sequencing in a study of blood T cells in healthy people across ages (dated by TCRdb to 2015 to 2017). Broadly, across the study: Template switching captured roughly one uniquely barcoded TCR beta cDNA molecule per two T cells in model experiments. For two donors (one aged 18 to 29 and one aged 80 or older), the study analyzed two additional independent replicas of 1 million unique cDNA reads from the same blood draw. Using deep sequencing normalized with unique cDNA molecular identifiers, the study measured how TCR beta repertoire diversity changes with age. To avoid experimental bias, donors of different ages were distributed randomly across sequencing lanes. The donors were split into four age groups: young (average 16 years), middle-aged (about 40), aged (62) and long-lived (approximately 80).

Study-level results and caveats: The percentage of naive T cells measured by flow cytometry correlated strongly with observed TCR beta diversity. Bulk unsorted PBMC profiling prevented conclusive comparison of naive and antigen-experienced compartments. Because the CMV infection status of the donors was unknown, age-related changes in expanded clonotypes may potentially have been confounded. Observed TCR beta diversity per million T cells fell roughly linearly with age, and a significant reduction was already apparent by age approximately 41. Estimates of total diversity from one million sequenced T cells were regarded as lower bounds and underestimates. Compared with the aged group, more naive CD4+ T cells, fewer expanded clones and increased TCR diversity were shown by the long-lived group, suggesting age selection.

The approximately 41 donors, aged 6 to 90 years, were systemically healthy Caucasian individuals from Russia. Around 10 milliliters of peripheral blood were collected from each donor into EDTA-treated Vacutainer tubes. Ficoll-Paque density-gradient centrifugation was used to isolate PBMCs, with at least 6.5 million per sample. Total RNA was extracted from PBMCs with Trizol reagent, with at least 5 micrograms obtained per sample. The percentages of naive CD45RAhigh/CD27high T cells were determined by flow cytometry on a PBMC aliquot from every donor. There are 17 amino acids in the CDR3, from cysteine to phenylalanine inclusive. Solely the CDR3 DNA is kept, with 51 bases framed from the first base. The germline V end is reduced by 7 bases and the J end by 4 bases; junction bases left unmatched: 16. A word on this clonotype: No antigen is known for it. Base qualities are missing; no much larger clone stands one base away.

Library method: 5' RACE. Sequencer: Illumina HiSeq 2500. A second PCR of about 7 to 12 cycles was performed with a sample-barcoded 5' primer and a J-beta primer mix. A unique molecular identifier was introduced onto each TCR beta cDNA molecule by a template-switch 5' adaptor carrying 12 random nucleotides. At least 3 million CDR3-containing paired-end reads were obtained from each sample. First-strand cDNA was synthesized from all RNA with the Mint cDNA synthesis kit, primed by a TRBC-specific oligonucleotide. Following uracil-DNA glycosylase treatment, all cDNA underwent a first 18-cycle PCR with the universal primers M1SS and BC2_uni_R. The authors' analysis ran thus. Each sample was normalized by randomly selecting 1 million high-quality reads, each carrying a distinct molecular identifier. Instead of being binned into consensus sequences, reads that shared molecular identifiers were thrown out. CDR3 identification, clonotype clustering and error correction used MiTCR with a Q25 quality threshold and the strictest error-elimination algorithm. A nonparametric unseen species model with Euler transformation was used to estimate lower-bound total TCR beta diversity. TCRdb itself trimmed the public reads at Q25 with fastp, ran MiXCR and retained productive beta chains. Each record represents a unique CDR3 protein, reported with the most common genes and DNA among its rows. The V and J calls, along with clone size, are taken from TCRdb and not from the paper's own processing. This sample holds roughly 900,000 distinct CDR3 sequences; under 50% were observed only once. Roughly 13% of the sample is in the top ten clones.

The receptor comes from a man aged 25 to 40 in good health. The chain employs TRBV12-3 or TRBV12-4 and TRBJ1-2; the junction holds 9 bases that match TRBD1. The sequenced sample was blood. CDR3 sequence: CASNPTSTGTGLYGYTF. The DNA reads TGTGCCAGCAACCCCACCTCGACCGGGACAGGGCTCTATGGCTACACCTTC.